This T cell receptor (beta chain) comes out of a study of Graves' ophthalmopathy and Graves' hyperthyroidism. A note on this clonotype: No antigen is known for it.

Overall study results and limits: The model achieved roughly 69% sensitivity and 72.22% specificity for ophthalmopathy progression. Blood also harbored most expanded thyroid clonotypes above 0.001 frequency. Ophthalmopathy and stable hyperthyroidism were discriminated by a 13-signature model, with over 85% sensitivity and approximately 78% specificity.

The V end was cut by 2 bases, the J end by 3 bases, with 23 bases between. CDR3 length: 17 residues. The germline V gene encodes CDR1 DFQATT and CDR2 SNEGSKA (reference sequence). The authors diagnosed from clinical symptoms, serum thyroxine, TRAb, thyroid ultrasound and orbital computed tomography. For repertoire sequencing, the TCR beta CDR3 regions were amplified from RNA transcripts. Second-round multiplex PCR followed a first-round RT-PCR using HTBI primers. TCRdb redid the calling of the multiplex PCR reads with MiXCR, one entry per CDR3 protein. The sample lists some 1.1 million distinct CDR3 sequences, 36% seen once, with over 8.5% in the top ten.

Sequences were obtained from peripheral blood or thyroid tissue (not recorded which). The chain has TRBV20-1 and TRBJ2-7, with a possible D match to TRBD1 (7 bases). This clonotype was obtained from an adult man with Graves' hyperthyroidism. In nucleotides, the CDR3 is TGCAGTGCTAGACCTACTACAGGGGAGGCCCACTACTACGAGCAGTACTTC. This encodes CSARPTTGEAHYYEQYF.